The 8 T cell receptor beta chains given below trace back to one sample, sequenced in a study of T cell responses to AZD1222 COVID-19 vaccine. The method was immunoSEQ multiplex PCR; TCRdb's version includes in-frame clones alone and lacks a portion of them. The sample contains some 130,000 clones, about nine tenths of which appear only once. This sample comprised peripheral blood, obtained 28 days after the second AZD1222 dose. The receptors were sampled from an adult who received the AZD1222 COVID-19 vaccine.

The V call is TRBV2, the J call TRBJ1-2; D remains ambiguous. Trimming shortened V by 7 bases and J by 0 bases, and 15 bases separated the two germline ends. Germline CDR1 and CDR2: SNHLY and FYNNEI. This CDR3 contains 15 residues. CDR3: CASKVPNTANYGYTF. The DNA for the CDR3 is TGTGCCAGCAAGGTTCCCAATACAGCTAACTATGGCTACACCTTC.

This clone appeared a single time. J is TRBJ1-2 and V is TRBV29-1; no definite D call. The CDR3 loop spans 13 amino acids. CDR1 and CDR2 from the germline V gene are SQVTM and ANQGSEA. V dropped 3 bases and J dropped 2 bases, with 10 bases sitting between them. The CDR3 nucleotides read TGCAGCGTTGACCGCGGTTTGAACTATGGCTACACCTTC. Translated: CSVDRGLNYGYTF.

The chain combines TRBV12-3 or TRBV12-4 with TRBJ2-1; D unclear. CDR3 length: 12 amino acids. V lost 7 bases, J lost 4 bases, and 8 bases lay in between. CDR3 coding DNA: TGTGCCAGCACCGGAACTTACAATGAGCAGTTCTTC. This encodes CASTGTYNEQFF.

The rearrangement joins TRBV21-1 to TRBJ2-7; whether TRBD2, the table's D call, matches the DNA was not checked. TRBV21-1 is flagged as a pseudogene. This CDR3 contains 14 residues. CDR3 bases: TGTGCCAGCAGCCCCGAGGGCACCACCTACGAGCAGTACGTC. Protein sequence: CASSPEGTTYEQYV.

This chain joins TRBV18 and TRBJ2-5; no reliable D call. V dropped 6 bases and J dropped 2 bases, with 10 bases sitting between them. The CDR3 extends over 13 amino acids. Germline assignment: CDR1 KGHSH and CDR2 LQKENI. The CDR3 DNA follows: TGTGCCAGCTCCCCTGACCTTCAAGAGACCCAGTACTTC. This gives the protein CASSPDLQETQYF. Supplemented by reference TRBV18 and TRBJ2-5, the full variable domain reads NAGVMQNPRHLVRRRGQEARLRCSPMKGHSHVYWYRQLPEEGLKFMVYLQKENIIDESGMPKERFSAEFPKEGPSILRIQQVVRGDSAAYFCASSPDLQETQYFGPGTRLLVL.

This chain connects TRBV6-5 to TRBJ2-3; 7 bases are shared with TRBD2. Germline loops: CDR1 MNHEY, CDR2 SVGAGI. J gave up 1 base and V 2 bases, and 3 bases lay outside the gene matches. CDR3 size: 15 residues. The CDR3 region is CASSYMTSRTDTQYF. The CDR3 coding sequence is TGTGCCAGCAGTTACATGACTAGCCGCACAGATACGCAGTATTTT.

This clone appeared once. This chain connects TRBV27 to TRBJ2-7, with 11 bases lining up with TRBD1. The CDR3 loop spans 13 amino acids. Germline values: CDR1 MNHEY, CDR2 SMNVEV (reference sequence). The J segment lost 3 bases and the V segment lost 6 bases, leaving 1 base of the junction unmatched. For the CDR3, the DNA is TGTGCCAGCAGGGGGACAGGGGGCTACGAGCAGTACTTC. It is translated as CASRGTGGYEQYF.

The rearrangement joins TRBV11-1 to TRBJ2-7; TRBD1 matches at 7 bases. The CDR3 spans 11 residues. From germline, CDR1 is SGHAT and CDR2 FQDESV (reference sequence). In nucleotides, the CDR3 is TGTGCCAGCAGAAGGGGGCGAAACTACAACGTC. Translating it yields CASRRGRNYNV.